The rows below give T cell receptor beta chains drawn from one sample of a study of OX40 agonist ivuxolimab in advanced cancers. The repertoire was sequenced with immunoSEQ multiplex PCR; TCRdb's copy has only in-frame clones and lacks some. The repertoire holds 50,000 or so clones, approximately 81% seen once, with about a fifth in the top ten. This material consisted of CD4+ or CD8+ T cells sorted from blood, taken in a trial of the OX40 agonist ivuxolimab. These receptors were obtained from an adult with an advanced solid tumor such as melanoma, head and neck, liver or kidney cancer. Both conserved end residues are trimmed from each CDR3.

TRBJ2-1	TRBV11-2	ASSIRRGVGDEQF
TRBJ2-1	TRBV7-6	ASSLGSGGPYNEQF
TRBJ1-1	TRBV19	ASSPRGGMLLVEAF
TRBJ1-3	TRBV9	ASSVALSGGSGNTIY
TRBJ2-7	TRBV29-1	SATTGYSYEQY
TRBJ1-1	TRBV4-1	ASSQAQAGDTEAF
TRBJ1-5	TRBV27	ASSFPLQDSNQPQH
TRBJ2-1	TRBV11-2	ASSLTEEQF
TRBJ2-1	TRBV7-6	ASSLGLGGPNEQF
TRBJ1-5	TRBV28	ASSWGLEQPQH
TRBJ1-1	TRBV6-1	ASSELSGNGGAF
TRBJ1-2	TRBV19	ASSTGQGVEKVHGYT
TRBJ1-4	TRBV6-6	ASRSPGQKDEKLF
TRBJ2-5	TRBV27	ASSLEYHLGTGGVWGQETQY
TRBJ1-1	TRBV19	ASSIGPSLNTEAF
TRBJ1-3	TRBV19	ASSGTRQAYSGNTIY
TRBJ1-3	TRBV11-2	ASSYSGPYSGNTIY
TRBJ2-1	TRBV27	ASSLSRGSYNEQF
TRBJ1-5	TRBV19	ASNHPLGGQGENQPQH
TRBJ2-5	TRBV5-4	ASSSKGQETQY
TRBJ2-7	TRBV7-8	ASSIKRGSYEQY
TRBJ1-6	TRBV19	ASKEGGNSPLH
TRBJ1-2	TRBV6-5	ASSYGANYGYT
TRBJ2-1	TRBV6-1	ASGDRIKTNEQF
TRBJ1-1	TRBV6-1	ASSEEDRGNTEAF
TRBJ2-2	TRBV10-3	AISDWDSKQIWELF
TRBJ1-2	TRBV6-5	ASSYSMVLGYT
TRBJ2-7	TRBV9	ASSVGPVSSYEQY
TRBJ2-3	TRBV7-3	ASSSLGGTDTQY
TRBJ1-3	TRBV5-1	ASSEQGYGNTIY
TRBJ2-7	TRBV28	ASSLMRYEQY
TRBJ2-7	TRBV27	ASTSAGHYEQY
TRBJ2-7	TRBV9	ASSVGGSTEQY
TRBJ2-5	TRBV7-9	ASSSGQGLETQY
TRBJ1-2	TRBV11-2	ASSSDSYNYGYT
TRBJ2-7	TRBV28	ASSLGTYEQY
TRBJ1-2	TRBV6-1	ASSLNPVYGYT
TRBJ2-1	TRBV11-2	ASSAVRQGYNEQF
TRBJ2-7	TRBV28	ASRPGLTYEQY
TRBJ2-7	TRBV7-3	ASSLSGGRYEQY
TRBJ1-1	TRBV11-2	ASSSRQGARTEAF
TRBJ1-5	TRBV7-6	ASSPGTGVDQPQH
TRBJ1-4	TRBV27	ASSFSRVSTNEKLF
TRBJ2-3	TRBV6-4	ASSDSAGGISTDTQY
TRBJ1-5	TRBV28	ASRGTGGNQPQH
TRBJ2-3	TRBV7-2	ASSPGLSTDTQY
TRBJ1-1	TRBV5-6	ASSGDSGTEAF
TRBJ1-1	TRBV13	ASSFRRGTTEAF